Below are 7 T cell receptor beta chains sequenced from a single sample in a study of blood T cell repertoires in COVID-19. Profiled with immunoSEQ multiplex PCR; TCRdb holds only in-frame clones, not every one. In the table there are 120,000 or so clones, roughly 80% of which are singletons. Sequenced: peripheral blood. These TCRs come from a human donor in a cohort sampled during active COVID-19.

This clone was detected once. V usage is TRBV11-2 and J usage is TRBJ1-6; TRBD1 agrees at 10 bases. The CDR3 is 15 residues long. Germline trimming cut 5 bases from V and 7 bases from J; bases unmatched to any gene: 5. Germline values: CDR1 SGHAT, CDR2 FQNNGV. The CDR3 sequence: CASSRDRGGNSPLHF. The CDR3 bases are TGTGCCAGCAGCCGGGACAGGGGTGGCAATTCACCCCTCCACTTT.

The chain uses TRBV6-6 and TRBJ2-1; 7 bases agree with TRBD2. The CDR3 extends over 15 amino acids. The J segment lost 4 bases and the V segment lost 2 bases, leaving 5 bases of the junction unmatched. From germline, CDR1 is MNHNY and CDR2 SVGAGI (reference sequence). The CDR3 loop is CASSYVTGGYNEQFF. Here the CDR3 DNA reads TGTGCCAGCAGTTACGTTACGGGAGGTTACAATGAGCAGTTCTTC.

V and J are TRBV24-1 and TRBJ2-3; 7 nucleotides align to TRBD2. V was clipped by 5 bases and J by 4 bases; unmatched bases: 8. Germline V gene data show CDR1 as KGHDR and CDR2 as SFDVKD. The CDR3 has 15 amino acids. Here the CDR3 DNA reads TGTGCCACCAGTGCGTACGGGGAGGGTCCAGATACGCAGTATTTT. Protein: CATSAYGEGPDTQYF.

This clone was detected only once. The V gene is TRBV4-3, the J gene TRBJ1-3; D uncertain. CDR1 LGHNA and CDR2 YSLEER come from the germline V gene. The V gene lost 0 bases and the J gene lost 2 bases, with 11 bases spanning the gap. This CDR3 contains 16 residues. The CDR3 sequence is CASSQDGAGTGNTIYF. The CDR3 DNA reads TGCGCCAGCAGCCAAGATGGTGCAGGAACTGGAAACACCATATATTTT.

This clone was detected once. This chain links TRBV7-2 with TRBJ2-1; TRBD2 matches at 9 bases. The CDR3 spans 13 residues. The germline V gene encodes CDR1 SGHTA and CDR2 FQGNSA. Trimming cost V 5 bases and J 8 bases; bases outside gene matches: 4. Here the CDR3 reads CASSLGLAYEQFF. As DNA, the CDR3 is TGTGCCAGCAGCCTGGGACTAGCATATGAGCAGTTCTTC.

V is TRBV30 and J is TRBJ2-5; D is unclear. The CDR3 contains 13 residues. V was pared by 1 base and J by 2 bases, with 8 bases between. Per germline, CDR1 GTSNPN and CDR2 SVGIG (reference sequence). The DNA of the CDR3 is TGTGCCTGGAGTGGGGTGACACAAGAGACCCAGTACTTC. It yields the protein CAWSGVTQETQYF.

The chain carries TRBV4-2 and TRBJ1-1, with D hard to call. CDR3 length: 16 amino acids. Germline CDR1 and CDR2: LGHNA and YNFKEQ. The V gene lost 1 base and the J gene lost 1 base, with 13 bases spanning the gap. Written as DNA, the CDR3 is TGTGCCAGCAGCCAAGGAGAACTCCGGGGGAACACTGAAGCTTTCTTT. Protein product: CASSQGELRGNTEAFF.